This entry describes one T cell receptor beta chain. Its antigen is undetermined. Germline V gives CDR1 SEHNR, CDR2 FQNEAQ (reference sequence). J gave up 1 base and V 1 base, and 7 bases lay outside the gene matches. The CDR3 consists of 17 residues. This record comes from a study of T-cell memory formation after mild COVID-19. General study results and limits: CD4+ contracting clones were found mainly in CM and EM, and CD8+ ones in EMRA. CD4/CD8 balance held among clones contracting day 15 to 85, and later expanders leaned CD4+.

MiXCR, run by TCRdb on the 5' RACE reads, gives a single entry per CDR3 protein. The data contain around 500,000 distinct CDR3 sequences, 18% of them singletons. Specimen: PBMCs or a T cell subset sorted from them (not recorded which). This receptor was taken from an adult woman who had mild COVID-19 (a few samples of this study predate the infection). Cell type and time point are not known. The chain links TRBV7-9 to TRBJ1-1; 9 nucleotides line up with TRBD1. Written as DNA, the CDR3 is TGTGCCAGCAGCTTAGGGACAGGGGCGAAAGAGAACACTGAAGCTTTCTTT. As protein: CASSLGTGAKENTEAFF.